The entry that follows covers one T cell receptor (beta chain) sequence. No antigen is known for it. The data were taken from a study of tumor-infiltrating lymphocytes in localized non-small cell lung cancer. Whole-study findings and limits: TCR sequencing covered a subset of patients with enough tissue.

The assay was immunoSEQ multiplex PCR, and TCRdb's table has in-frame clones only and misses some. The sample includes 4,000 to 5,500 clones, 66% of them seen just once. Material: lung tumor tissue. The clonotype comes from a human donor with non-small cell lung cancer.

This CDR3 reads CASSTLGPGGGEQFF. CDR3 DNA sequence: TGTGCCAGTAGTACCCTCGGGCCCGGTGGGGGTGAGCAGTTCTTC. The chain uses TRBV19 and TRBJ2-1; D is perhaps TRBD1 or TRBD2 (5 bases each). Germline V lookup: CDR1 LNHDA, CDR2 SQIVND (reference sequence). This CDR3 spans 15 amino acids. V dropped 4 bases and J dropped 9 bases, with 19 bases sitting between them. Supplemented by reference TRBV19 and TRBJ2-1, the full variable domain reads DGGITQSPKYLFRKEGQNVTLSCEQNLNHDAMYWYRQDPGQGLRLIYYSQIVNDFQKGDIAEGYSVSREKKESFPLTVTSAQKNPTAFYLCASSTLGPGGGEQFFGPGTRLTVL.